This T cell receptor (beta chain) emerged from a study of blood T cell repertoires in COVID-19. Background on the study: Donors in the United States, Italy and Spain gave samples during acute or convalescent COVID-19.

The V and J ends lost 7 bases and 2 bases, in that order; junction bases with no gene match: 0. There are 13 residues in the CDR3. Germline V gene lookup returns CDR1 SNHLY and CDR2 FYNNEI. In the original analysis: Quantification of nucleated cells was approximated via reference gene primer amplification. Assay: immunoSEQ multiplex PCR; the TCRdb copy retains only in-frame clones and omits some. Clonal size and the V and J genes are those of that table, whereas D and trimming came from the DNA. The data show hundreds of thousands of clones, about nine tenths seen once. The chain links TRBV2 to TRBJ2-1, with 9 bases matching TRBD1. The receptor was derived from a woman between 45 and 60 years old with COVID-19, enrolled during active disease. Material: peripheral blood. The chain's CDR3 is CASNRGPYNEQFF. CDR3 DNA sequence: TGTGCCAGCAACAGGGGGCCCTACAATGAGCAGTTCTTC.